These T cell receptor beta chains were read from a single sample in a study of T cell changes during pregnancy in multiple sclerosis. Assay used: immunoSEQ multiplex PCR; TCRdb lists only in-frame clones, some missing. The table lists 60,000 to 85,000 clones, about 91% of them singletons. Material: peripheral blood, obtained in the second trimester of pregnancy. These receptors came from a female donor in good health, enrolled as a control in a pregnancy study. CDR3s include the opening cysteine and the closing phenylalanine or tryptophan. The D gene is left open where the match is weak. Where a row states a size, it is once, few, many or the class of an expanded clone; other rows omit it.

clone size	V gene	D gene	J gene	CDR3 protein	CDR3 DNA
-	TRBV7-8	TRBD1	TRBJ1-2	CASSFGTGEGYGYTF	TGTGCCAGCAGCTTTGGGACAGGGGAAGGCTATGGCTACACCTTC
-	TRBV28	TRBD2	TRBJ2-3	CASSFSGGARDTQYF	TGTGCCAGCTCCTTTAGCGGGGGGGCCAGGGATACGCAGTATTTT
-	TRBV6-4	-	TRBJ2-1	CASSDSINPGYEQFF	TGTGCCAGCAGTGACTCGATAAATCCAGGGTACGAGCAGTTCTTC
-	TRBV7-2	TRBD1	TRBJ1-5	CASSLGGDRRNQPQHF	TGTGCCAGCAGCTTAGGAGGGGACAGACGCAATCAGCCCCAGCATTTT
-	TRBV19	TRBD2	TRBJ2-3	CASSPGLAGVDTQYF	TGTGCCAGTAGTCCGGGACTAGCGGGAGTAGATACGCAGTATTTT
-	TRBV27	TRBD2	TRBJ2-7	CASSLISGGYEQYF	TGTGCCAGCAGTTTAATAAGCGGGGGTTACGAGCAGTACTTC
-	TRBV4-2	-	TRBJ2-1	CASSQNRVNEQFF	TGTGCCAGCAGCCAGAACAGGGTCAATGAGCAGTTCTTC
-	TRBV7-8	-	TRBJ1-2	CASSLTVFDYTF	TGTGCCAGCAGCTTAACTGTGTTTGACTACACCTTC
-	TRBV29-1	TRBD2	TRBJ2-3	CSGGGILAGKPDTQYF	TGCAGCGGGGGGGGGATCCTAGCGGGGAAGCCAGATACGCAGTATTTT
-	TRBV7-8	TRBD1	TRBJ2-7	CASSFSSRTGDYEQYF	TGTGCCAGCAGTTTTTCATCCCGGACAGGAGACTACGAGCAGTACTTC
-	TRBV21-1	-	TRBJ2-7	CASSTFEAGRVKKQYF	TGTGCCAGCAGCACCTTCGAAGCAGGGAGGGTGAAAAAGCAGTACTTC
-	TRBV7-2	-	TRBJ2-7	CASSYTYEQYF	TGTGCCAGCAGCTACACCTACGAGCAGTACTTC
-	TRBV11-2	-	TRBJ2-2	CASSSGRNTGELFF	TGTGCCAGCAGCTCCGGGAGGAACACCGGGGAGCTGTTTTTT
-	TRBV5-1	-	TRBJ1-4	CASSLGLGEKLFF	TGCGCCAGCAGCTTGGGACTGGGTGAAAAACTGTTTTTT
few	TRBV5-1	-	TRBJ1-3	CASSLVGRGDTIYF	TGCGCCAGCAGCTTGGTGGGGCGTGGGGACACCATATATTTT
-	TRBV19	-	TRBJ1-1	CASSPGTNLGTEAFF	TGTGCCAGTAGTCCCGGGACAAACCTAGGGACTGAAGCTTTCTTT
-	TRBV6-1	-	TRBJ2-3	CASSDRTAYTDTQYF	TGTGCCAGCAGTGATAGGACAGCGTACACAGATACGCAGTATTTT
-	TRBV2	TRBD1	TRBJ1-3	CASSQPGTGIRNTIYF	TGTGCCAGCAGTCAGCCCGGGACAGGGATTCGAAACACCATATATTTT
few	TRBV7-2	-	TRBJ2-5	CASSLDLAETQYF	TGTGCCAGCAGCTTAGACTTAGCGGAGACCCAGTACTTC
-	TRBV5-1	TRBD1	TRBJ1-2	CASSFQTGTLSGGYTF	TGCGCCAGCAGCTTCCAGACAGGGACATTAAGCGGTGGCTACACCTTC
-	TRBV19	-	TRBJ1-2	CASSIRRGPAGYTF	TGTGCCAGTAGTATTCGCAGGGGACCTGCTGGCTACACCTTC
-	TRBV6-4	TRBD1	TRBJ2-1	CASSAGDRHEQFF	TGTGCCAGCAGTGCCGGGGACAGGCATGAGCAGTTCTTC
-	TRBV28	TRBD2	TRBJ2-5	CASSGWGLAGGIQETQYF	TGTGCCAGCAGTGGATGGGGACTAGCGGGAGGGATCCAAGAGACCCAGTACTTC
-	TRBV7-6	-	TRBJ1-5	CASSLNINQPQHF	TGTGCCAGCAGCTTAAACATTAATCAGCCCCAGCATTTT
once	TRBV7-8	TRBD1	TRBJ1-3	CASSLEWDRGGNTIYF	TGTGCCAGCAGCTTAGAGTGGGACAGGGGTGGAAACACCATATATTTT
-	TRBV7-6	TRBD2	TRBJ2-5	CASTLAGGQQTQYF	TGTGCCAGCACCCTAGCGGGGGGGCAGCAGACCCAGTACTTC
-	TRBV7-3	TRBD2	TRBJ2-7	CASSTGTSGTEQYF	TGTGCCAGCAGCACCGGGACTAGCGGGACCGAGCAGTACTTC
-	TRBV15	TRBD2	TRBJ2-1	CATYPGAGTYNEQFF	TGTGCCACCTACCCAGGAGCGGGAACCTACAATGAGCAGTTCTTC
-	TRBV6-5	-	TRBJ2-5	CASSQGLGETQYF	TGTGCCAGCAGCCAGGGGCTAGGGGAGACCCAGTACTTC
-	TRBV6-6	-	TRBJ1-6	CASNLLTNSYNSPLHF	TGTGCCAGCAACCTCCTGACAAACTCCTATAATTCACCCCTCCACTTT
-	TRBV27	TRBD2	TRBJ2-7	CASSSGTSGRAEQYF	TGTGCCAGCAGTTCAGGGACTAGCGGGAGGGCCGAGCAGTACTTC
-	TRBV5-6	TRBD1	TRBJ2-3	CASSFGTATDTQYF	TGTGCCAGCAGCTTTGGGACAGCGACAGATACGCAGTATTTT
-	TRBV29-1	TRBD1	TRBJ2-7	CSVEEVGTESYEQYF	TGCAGCGTTGAAGAAGTAGGGACAGAGAGCTACGAGCAGTACTTC
-	TRBV5-6	-	TRBJ2-7	CASSLAGGREQYF	TGTGCCAGCAGCTTGGCCGGGGGGCGGGAGCAGTACTTC
-	TRBV6-4	TRBD1	TRBJ2-3	CASSPTGGTDTQYF	TGTGCCAGCAGTCCTACAGGGGGGACAGATACGCAGTATTTT
-	TRBV7-3	-	TRBJ2-3	CASSLPGAPTDTQYF	TGTGCCAGCAGCTTACCAGGCGCCCCCACAGATACGCAGTATTTT
-	TRBV28	-	TRBJ1-2	CASGEGYTF	TGTGCCAGCGGAGAGGGCTACACCTTC
-	TRBV7-3	-	TRBJ1-5	CASSLGLNQPQHF	TGTGCCAGCAGCTTAGGCCTGAATCAGCCCCAGCATTTT
-	TRBV25-1	TRBD2	TRBJ2-5	CASSEGAGVETQYF	TGTGCCAGCAGTGAAGGCGCGGGGGTGGAGACCCAGTACTTC
-	TRBV29-1	TRBD2	TRBJ2-1	CSVELGLAGSYNEQFF	TGCAGCGTTGAATTGGGACTAGCGGGATCCTACAATGAGCAGTTCTTC
-	TRBV14	-	TRBJ2-3	CASSHAWGKRSSTDTQYF	TGTGCCAGCAGCCACGCTTGGGGAAAGCGGTCTAGCACAGATACGCAGTATTTT
-	TRBV7-3	TRBD2	TRBJ2-1	CASSPGLAVYNEQFF	TGTGCCAGCTCCCCGGGACTAGCGGTCTACAATGAGCAGTTCTTC
-	TRBV2	TRBD2	TRBJ2-7	CASSSSGVAYEQYF	TGTGCCAGCAGTTCTAGCGGGGTTGCCTACGAGCAGTACTTC
-	TRBV11-3	-	TRBJ2-3	CASSLAEGVADTQYF	TGTGCCAGCAGCTTAGCCGAGGGGGTGGCAGATACGCAGTATTTT
-	TRBV7-2	-	TRBJ2-1	CASSLSGSFYNEQFF	TGTGCCAGCAGCCTAAGCGGGTCCTTCTACAATGAGCAGTTCTTC
-	TRBV7-8	-	TRBJ2-5	CASSLGPGETQYF	TGTGCCAGCAGCTTGGGGCCCGGAGAGACCCAGTACTTC
-	TRBV7-2	-	TRBJ2-3	CASGGVFDTQYF	TGTGCCAGCGGAGGGGTCTTCGATACGCAGTATTTT
-	TRBV4-1	TRBD2	TRBJ2-1	CASSPGLAGVRGSHNEQFF	TGCGCCAGCAGCCCGGGACTAGCGGGAGTAAGGGGCTCTCACAATGAGCAGTTCTTC
-	TRBV4-3	TRBD1	TRBJ1-1	CASSQEEQGTEAFF	TGCGCCAGCAGCCAGGAAGAACAGGGGACTGAAGCTTTCTTT
few	TRBV4-2	-	TRBJ2-7	CASSQEAGAVYEQYF	TGTGCCAGCAGCCAAGAGGCAGGGGCGGTCTACGAGCAGTACTTC